Shown below are 29 T cell receptor beta chains from a single sample sequenced in a study of cytomegalovirus exposure and HLA in healthy donors. The PCR was carried out with 60 Vbeta primers and 13 Jbeta primers. Only in-frame clones appear in the TCRdb table, and some are missing; sequencing was by immunoSEQ multiplex PCR. The profile covers nearly 110,000 clones, with roughly 70% appearing a single time and more than 2.5% taken by the ten largest. Sequenced input: PBMCs. The receptors were gathered from a male donor in good health and CMV-seropositive.

The chain is built from TRBV7-9 and TRBJ2-3; the D gene is possibly TRBD2 (5 bases). The CDR3 runs to 16 residues. Germline CDR1 reads SEHNR; CDR2 reads FQNEAQ (reference sequence). V lost 2 bases to trimming and J lost 4 bases, with 16 bases between them. The CDR3 bases are TGTGCCAGCAGCTTACTCACGGGGAACTACCCAGATACGCAGTATTTT. It translates to CASSLLTGNYPDTQYF. The full variable domain, in which reference TRBV7-9 and TRBJ2-3 provide the parts outside the CDR3, is DTGVSQNPRHKITKRGQNVTFRCDPISEHNRLYWYRQTLGQGPEFLTYFQNEAQLEKSRLLSDRFSAERPKGSFSTLEIQRTEQGDSAMYLCASSLLTGNYPDTQYFGPGTRLTVL.

This clone was seen a few times. The gene calls are TRBV4-1 and TRBJ1-5, with 7 nucleotides matching TRBD1. CDR3 length: 16 residues. The ends lost 3 bases at V and 7 bases at J; junction bases unmatched: 12. Germline V gives CDR1 MGHRA, CDR2 YSYEKL. Here the CDR3 reads CASSQTTGEAWQPQHF. CDR3 sequence (DNA): TGCGCCAGCAGCCAGACAACAGGGGAAGCATGGCAGCCCCAGCATTTT.

This rearrangement joins TRBV5-1 to TRBJ2-3, with 9 bases lining up with TRBD2. This CDR3 has 16 residues. The ends lost 6 bases at V and 4 bases at J; junction bases unmatched: 12. Germline V lookup: CDR1 SGHRS, CDR2 YFSETQ. Here the CDR3 reads CASIPGPSGVADTQYF. In DNA, the CDR3 is TGCGCCAGCATCCCCGGACCTAGCGGGGTGGCAGATACGCAGTATTTT.

This chain uses TRBV28 with TRBJ1-5; 11 nucleotides match TRBD1. The J segment lost 6 bases and the V segment lost 2 bases, leaving 0 bases of the junction unmatched. CDR1 is MDHEN and CDR2 is SYDVKM in the germline V gene. The CDR3 contains 14 residues. The CDR3 DNA is TGTGCCAGCAGTTTAGGGACAGGGGGTCAGCCCCAGCATTTT. Translation gives CASSLGTGGQPQHF. The full variable domain, rest sourced from reference TRBV28 and TRBJ1-5, is DVKVTQSSRYLVKRTGEKVFLECVQDMDHENMFWYRQDPGLGLRLIYFSYDVKMKEKGDIPEGYSVSREKKERFSLILESASTNQTSMYLCASSLGTGGQPQHFGDGTRLSIL.

CDR3 loop: CASSSNLWVAGQPQHF. The DNA for the CDR3 is TGTGCCAGCAGTTCGAACCTGTGGGTGGCGGGCCAGCCCCAGCATTTT. This chain connects TRBV27 to TRBJ1-5; no reliable D call. Trimming took off 4 bases at V and 7 bases at J, with 20 bases between the two ends. The CDR3 covers 16 residues. The germline V gene encodes CDR1 MNHEY and CDR2 SMNVEV (reference sequence).

The V gene is TRBV5-1, the J gene TRBJ2-7, with TRBD1 identical over 7 bases. From germline, CDR1 is SGHRS and CDR2 YFSETQ. The CDR3 is 14 residues long. Trimming took 4 bases from V and 5 from J; bases not matched to a gene: 9. In DNA, the CDR3 is TGCGCCAGCAGCCAACGGACAGGCGAAGACGAGCAGTACTTC. It specifies CASSQRTGEDEQYF.

In its sample, this clone was seen a few times. In DNA, the CDR3 is TGTGCCAGCAGACCGACGGACAGGGGGAACACTGAAGCTTTCTTT. Translation: CASRPTDRGNTEAFF. The rearrangement joins TRBV6-5 to TRBJ1-1; 9 nucleotides align to TRBD1. The V gene's germline CDR1 is MNHEY and CDR2 SVGAGI. The V segment lost 6 bases and the J segment 1 base; nucleotides outside the gene matches: 6. The CDR3 sequence is 15 residues long.

The rearrangement uses TRBV5-1 and TRBJ2-1, with 16 bases that match TRBD2. There are 19 residues in the CDR3. Germline V gene sequence: CDR1 SGHRS, CDR2 YFSETQ. J was trimmed by 10 bases and V by 6 bases; bases with no gene match: 19. CDR3 bases: TGCGCCAGCACCACGGGACAGAGGGCAGGGACTAGCGGGAGGGGAGAGCAGTTCTTC. Protein product: CASTTGQRAGTSGRGEQFF.

This clone appeared a single time. The CDR3 ends on some other residue instead of the conserved phenylalanine or tryptophan, so this is likely a read error. V usage is TRBV5-1 and J usage is TRBJ2-7, with TRBD2 identical over 12 bases. The junction had 4 bases not matched to a gene; V was cut back by 0 bases and J by 6 bases. Germline CDR1 and CDR2: SGHRS and YFSETQ. The CDR3 runs 15 residues. The CDR3 loop is CASSLDGLAGSEQYL. In DNA, the CDR3 is TGCGCCAGCAGCTTGGACGGACTAGCGGGGTCCGAGCAGTACCTC.

A single count supports this clone. CDR3 sequence (DNA): TGTGCCAGCAGCGGAGGGACAGGGGCAGGCGAGCAGTACTTC. Its protein is CASSGGTGAGEQYF. V usage is TRBV9 and J usage is TRBJ2-7; 10 bases match TRBD1. V lost 3 bases, J lost 6 bases, and 6 bases stayed unmatched. The CDR3 is 14 amino acids. Germline V gene sequence: CDR1 SGDLS, CDR2 YYNGEE.

The rearrangement joins TRBV18 to TRBJ2-1; 9 bases map to TRBD1. The V gene's germline CDR1 is KGHSH and CDR2 LQKENI. The CDR3 has 15 residues. The trim removed 4 bases at V and 4 bases at J, leaving 5 bases unmatched. The CDR3: CASSLGQGHYNEQFF. The CDR3 nucleotides are TGTGCCAGCTCACTCGGACAGGGGCATTACAATGAGCAGTTCTTC.

This clone was recorded once. The rearrangement uses TRBV6-5 and TRBJ2-7, with 8 bases aligning to TRBD1. The CDR3 runs 15 residues. J lost 0 bases, V lost 5 bases, and 6 bases had no gene match. Germline assignment: CDR1 MNHEY and CDR2 SVGAGI. The CDR3 sequence is CASSLGQGSSYEQYF. The CDR3 coding sequence is TGTGCCAGCAGTCTCGGACAGGGTAGCTCCTACGAGCAGTACTTC.

This chain links TRBV4-3 with TRBJ2-5; TRBD2 aligns across 10 bases. The germline V gene has CDR1 LGHNA and CDR2 YSLEER. The CDR3 has 15 residues. V lost 4 bases and J lost 1; bases outside the gene matches: 3. The CDR3: CASSPGLATQETQYF. The CDR3, as DNA: TGCGCCAGCAGCCCGGGACTAGCGACCCAAGAGACCCAGTACTTC.

This chain connects TRBV7-2 to TRBJ1-5; D remains ambiguous. Germline values: CDR1 SGHTA, CDR2 FQGNSA. Trimming pared 1 base from V and 4 bases from J, leaving 11 bases between. The CDR3 has 15 amino acids. CDR3 nucleotides: TGTGCCAGCAGCTTAGTAGGCAGGCAGAATCAGCCCCAGCATTTT. It is translated as CASSLVGRQNQPQHF.

The J gene is TRBJ1-1, the V gene TRBV5-1; weak D call: TRBD1 (5 bases). The length of the CDR3 is 15 residues. Germline loops: CDR1 SGHRS, CDR2 YFSETQ. V gave up 4 bases and J gave up 3 bases, with 16 bases separating them. CDR3: CASSAGVGTDTEAFF. The CDR3, as DNA: TGCGCCAGCAGCGCGGGGGTGGGGACCGACACTGAAGCTTTCTTT. Together with reference TRBV5-1 and TRBJ1-1, the CDR3 gives the full variable domain: KAGVTQTPRYLIKTRGQQVTLSCSPISGHRSVSWYQQTPGQGLQFLFEYFSETQRNKGNFPGRFSGRQFSNSRSEMNVSTLELGDSALYLCASSAGVGTDTEAFFGQGTRLTVV.

V is TRBV6-6 and J is TRBJ1-4; tentatively, D is TRBD1 (5 bases). The CDR3 is made up of 15 amino acids. V was pared by 0 bases and J by 5 bases, with 10 bases between. Germline values: CDR1 MNHNY, CDR2 SVGAGI (reference sequence). CDR3: CASSYSDAGNEKLFF. The CDR3 nucleotides are TGTGCCAGCAGTTACTCCGATGCAGGGAATGAAAAACTGTTTTTT.

The J gene is TRBJ2-6, the V gene TRBV27; no definite D call. With 2 bases removed from V and 0 bases from J, the gap between germline ends came to 11 bases. The germline gives CDR1 MNHEY, CDR2 SMNVEV (reference sequence). The CDR3 extends over 17 amino acids. Written as DNA, the CDR3 is TGTGCCAGCAGTTTACGCAGGTTCAACTCTGGGGCCAACGTCCTGACTTTC. Its translation: CASSLRRFNSGANVLTF.

This rearrangement joins TRBV28 to TRBJ2-6, with D possibly being TRBD1 (5 bases). Germline V CDR1 and CDR2: MDHEN, SYDVKM. Trimming shortened V by 5 bases and J by 2 bases, and 16 bases separated the two germline ends. The CDR3 has 17 residues. CDR3 sequence reads: CASSGPMDIAGANVLTF. The CDR3 bases are TGTGCCAGCAGTGGTCCTATGGACATCGCTGGGGCCAACGTCCTGACTTTC.

V is TRBV6-5 and J is TRBJ1-1; TRBD1 matches at 7 bases. CDR3 length: 14 amino acids. In germline, CDR1 is MNHEY, CDR2 SVGAGI. The V gene end was trimmed by 7 bases and the J gene end by 5 bases; junction bases not matched to a gene: 10. This CDR3 is CASNLRQGWTEAFF. CDR3 nucleotides: TGTGCCAGCAACCTTAGACAGGGATGGACTGAAGCTTTCTTT.

The genes are TRBV7-9 and TRBJ2-7; 11 bases are shared with TRBD1. CDR3 length: 14 residues. Per the germline V gene, CDR1 is SEHNR and CDR2 is FQNEAQ (reference sequence). V gave up 4 bases and J gave up 4 bases; unmatched junction bases: 3. This CDR3 reads CASSSGTGGYEQYF. Written as DNA, the CDR3 is TGTGCCAGCAGCTCGGGGACAGGGGGGTACGAGCAGTACTTC. Together with reference TRBV7-9 and TRBJ2-7, the CDR3 gives the full variable domain: DTGVSQNPRHKITKRGQNVTFRCDPISEHNRLYWYRQTLGQGPEFLTYFQNEAQLEKSRLLSDRFSAERPKGSFSTLEIQRTEQGDSAMYLCASSSGTGGYEQYFGPGTRLTVT.

The chain carries TRBV10-1 and TRBJ2-1; D possibly corresponds to TRBD2 (6 bases). Looked up from germline, CDR1 is WNHNN and CDR2 is SYGVQD (reference sequence). Trimming shortened V by 6 bases and J by 2 bases, and 11 bases separated the two germline ends. The CDR3 loop spans 14 amino acids. CDR3 bases: TGCGCCAGCAGGGGACTGGGGGCCTACAATGAGCAGTTCTTC. It encodes CASRGLGAYNEQFF.

A word on this clone: Germline and junction disagree at one end, which may indicate a read error. The chain couples TRBV9 to TRBJ2-7; 9 bases fit TRBD2. Germline V CDR1 and CDR2: SGDLS, YYNGEE. This CDR3 contains 15 residues. The CDR3: CASSVAGTSSHEQYF. The CDR3 DNA sequence: TGTGCCAGCAGCGTAGCAGGGACTAGCTCCCACGAGCAGTACTTC.

This chain joins TRBV5-1 and TRBJ2-7; 10 positions agree with TRBD2. CDR1 is SGHRS and CDR2 is YFSETQ in the germline V gene. CDR3 size: 16 residues. The junction had 12 bases not matched to a gene; V was cut back by 4 bases and J by 5 bases. The CDR3 loop reads CASSPGSLAGSNEQYF. The DNA of the CDR3 is TGCGCCAGCAGCCCGGGTTCACTAGCGGGAAGCAACGAGCAGTACTTC.

The J gene is TRBJ2-3, the V gene TRBV7-3, with 7 bases lining up with TRBD2. CDR3 size: 15 residues. Trimming at V came to 2 bases and at J to 5 bases, leaving 7 bases not matched to a gene. CDR1 SGHTA and CDR2 FQGTGA come from the germline V gene. CDR3 coding DNA: TGTGCCAGCAGCTTAGCGGGAGCTAAAGGAGATACGCAGTATTTT. This encodes CASSLAGAKGDTQYF.

The rearrangement joins TRBV2 to TRBJ1-1; D not certain. This CDR3 contains 13 residues. V lost 8 bases and J lost 0, with 10 bases in between. Germline CDR1 reads SNHLY; CDR2 reads FYNNEI. DNA for the CDR3: TGTGCCAGCGACTTATCCATGAACACTGAAGCTTTCTTT. Translating gives CASDLSMNTEAFF.

The chain combines TRBV5-4 with TRBJ2-3; 11 nucleotides align to TRBD2. The CDR3 length is 15 residues. V lost 5 bases, J lost 5 bases, and 7 bases stayed unmatched. The germline V gene has CDR1 SGHNT and CDR2 YYREEE (reference sequence). The CDR3 bases are TGTGCCAGCAGAGTTAGCGGGGGGGCCGAAGATACGCAGTATTTT. This translates into CASRVSGGAEDTQYF.

Details on this clone: A read error may account for a junction end that differs from germline. The rearrangement joins TRBV7-2 to TRBJ2-1; D possibly corresponds to TRBD2 (6 bases). The CDR3 spans 13 residues. The V gene's germline CDR1 is SGHTA and CDR2 FQGNSA. For the CDR3, the DNA is TGTGCCAGCAGCTTATGGGTAGCGGATGAACAGTTCTTC. It is translated as CASSLWVADEQFF.

V and J are TRBV5-1 and TRBJ2-1, with a possible D match to TRBD2 (5 bases). Germline loops: CDR1 SGHRS, CDR2 YFSETQ. There are 14 residues in the CDR3. Trimming took off 7 bases at V and 4 bases at J, with 15 bases between the two ends. The CDR3 DNA reads TGCGCCAGCGGCCTCACGGGGAGTTACAATGAGCAGTTCTTC. Translating it yields CASGLTGSYNEQFF.

This clone is a singleton in its sample. The rearrangement uses TRBV27 and TRBJ2-1; a weak D match, TRBD1 (6 bases). The CDR3 length is 14 residues. Trimming pared 3 bases from V and 5 bases from J, leaving 11 bases between. Germline CDR1 is MNHEY and CDR2 is SMNVEV (reference sequence). CDR3 amino acids: CASSLGTTHNEQFF. The CDR3 coding sequence is TGTGCCAGCAGTTTGGGGACAACCCACAATGAGCAGTTCTTC.